The rows below give T cell receptor beta chains drawn from one sample of a study of blood T cells in healthy people across ages. TCRdb analysed the 5' RACE reads with MiXCR anew, one entry per CDR3 protein. Of 380,000 or so distinct CDR3 sequences listed, about 52% were seen once; the top ten hold 51%. Sequencing was done on a sample of blood. Receptors were obtained from a man in his fifties or sixties in good health. Both conserved end residues are part of each CDR3. The D gene is left open where the match is weak. Clone sizes are given selectively: once, few, many, or a class where the clone is expanded.

V gene,J gene,clone size,D gene,CDR3 protein,CDR3 DNA
TRBV9,TRBJ2-3,many,NA,CASSPPGRATDTQYF,TGTGCCAGCAGCCCCCCGGGGCGCGCCACAGATACGCAGTATTTT
TRBV20-1,TRBJ2-1,NA,NA,CSARDGSGTYNEQFF,TGCAGTGCTAGAGACGGTAGCGGAACCTACAATGAGCAGTTCTTC
TRBV5-1,TRBJ2-1,NA,NA,CASSLWGYNEQFF,TGCGCCAGCAGCTTGTGGGGTTACAATGAGCAGTTCTTC
TRBV2,TRBJ1-6,NA,NA,CASSAQLTNSPLHF,TGTGCCAGCAGTGCACAGCTAACTAATTCACCCCTCCACTTT
TRBV28,TRBJ2-7,many,NA,CASSSQGGGSYEQYF,TGTGCCAGCAGTTCACAGGGAGGCGGCTCGTACGAGCAGTACTTC
TRBV7-2,TRBJ2-3,NA,TRBD2,CASSLGSGGGGNTQYF,TGTGCCAGCAGCTTAGGGAGCGGGGGGGGCGGAAATACGCAGTATTTT
TRBV7-3,TRBJ2-3,NA,NA,CASSLLAVQYF,TGTGCCAGCAGCCTACTAGCCGTCCAGTATTTT
TRBV6-2/TRBV6-3,TRBJ2-7,few,NA,CASVGGSYEQYF,TGTGCCAGCGTAGGGGGCTCCTACGAGCAGTACTTC
TRBV29-1,TRBJ1-2,many,NA,CSLVGGDYGYTF,TGCAGCCTAGTGGGGGGGGACTATGGCTACACCTTC
TRBV12-3/TRBV12-4,TRBJ2-7,many,TRBD1,CASSSGTGKGEQYF,TGTGCCAGCAGTTCCGGGACAGGGAAGGGCGAGCAGTACTTC
TRBV11-1,TRBJ2-1,many,TRBD1,CASSSRDSSYNEQFF,TGTGCCAGCAGCTCCCGGGACAGCTCCTACAATGAGCAGTTCTTC
TRBV28,TRBJ2-7,NA,NA,CAANRDTAYEQYF,TGTGCCGCCAACCGGGACACAGCCTACGAGCAGTACTTC
TRBV10-2,TRBJ1-4,NA,NA,CASSRGPFNEKLFF,TGCGCCAGCAGTCGAGGACCGTTTAATGAAAAACTGTTTTTT
TRBV11-2,TRBJ2-3,few,TRBD2,CASSSILGLAGGTDTQYF,TGTGCCAGCAGCTCGATCTTGGGACTAGCGGGGGGGACAGATACGCAGTATTTT
TRBV11-1,TRBJ2-7,NA,NA,CASSVRDGNYEQYF,TGTGCCAGCAGCGTCCGGGACGGGAACTACGAGCAGTACTTC
TRBV7-2,TRBJ2-1,few,NA,CASSLVADNYNEQFF,TGTGCCAGCAGCTTAGTAGCGGATAACTACAATGAGCAGTTCTTC
TRBV28,TRBJ1-2,NA,TRBD1,CASSNGQGAYGYTF,TGTGCCAGCAGTAATGGCCAGGGGGCGTATGGCTACACCTTC
TRBV2,TRBJ2-7,NA,NA,CASSDVGGPEQYF,TGTGCCAGCAGTGATGTCGGCGGCCCCGAGCAGTACTTC
TRBV19,TRBJ2-7,many,NA,CASSTPESSYEQYF,TGTGCCAGTAGTACGCCAGAGAGCTCCTACGAGCAGTACTTC
TRBV6-5,TRBJ2-7,few,NA,CASRETDYLSYEQYF,TGTGCCAGCAGAGAAACAGATTACCTATCCTACGAGCAGTACTTC
TRBV7-8,TRBJ1-1,many,NA,CASSRGHLGSEAFF,TGTGCCAGCAGCAGGGGACACCTAGGGTCTGAAGCTTTCTTT
TRBV29-1,TRBJ1-2,many,TRBD1,CSVDGTGNYGYTF,TGCAGCGTTGACGGGACAGGGAACTATGGCTACACCTTC
TRBV5-1,TRBJ2-7,NA,NA,CASSLAFAGEAYEQYF,TGCGCCAGCAGCTTGGCTTTTGCAGGGGAAGCCTACGAGCAGTACTTC
TRBV12-3/TRBV12-4,TRBJ2-1,few,NA,CASSLEGGNYNEQFF,TGTGCCAGCAGTTTAGAGGGAGGAAACTACAATGAGCAGTTCTTC
TRBV2,TRBJ2-7,many,TRBD1,CASSGQGTYEQYF,TGTGCCAGCAGTGGACAGGGGACCTACGAGCAGTACTTC
TRBV29-1,TRBJ1-2,NA,NA,CSVKTGNRDYGYTF,TGCAGCGTGAAAACGGGGAACAGGGACTATGGCTACACCTTC
TRBV9,TRBJ2-1,NA,TRBD2,CASSPLAGGFDEQFF,TGTGCCAGCAGCCCTCTAGCGGGAGGGTTCGATGAGCAGTTCTTC
TRBV7-2,TRBJ2-4,few,TRBD2,CASSDPLAGGWAKNIQYF,TGTGCCAGCAGCGACCCCCTAGCGGGGGGGTGGGCCAAAAACATTCAGTACTTC
TRBV30,TRBJ2-7,NA,NA,CAWSVTYEQYF,TGTGCCTGGAGTGTTACCTACGAGCAGTACTTC
TRBV4-2,TRBJ2-1,NA,NA,CASSQDPHAAGGEQFF,TGTGCCAGCAGCCAAGATCCCCACGCCGCCGGTGGTGAGCAGTTCTTC
TRBV27,TRBJ2-3,NA,TRBD2,CASSQGGGDDGTDTQYF,TGTGCCAGCAGCCAAGGTGGGGGGGACGACGGCACAGATACACAGTATTTT
TRBV12-3/TRBV12-4,TRBJ2-7,many,TRBD2,CASSLAGGGAYEQYF,TGTGCCAGCAGTTTAGCGGGCGGGGGGGCCTACGAGCAGTACTTC
TRBV9,TRBJ2-3,NA,NA,CASSVLGTSRGDTQYF,TGTGCCAGCAGCGTACTAGGGACCTCAAGAGGAGATACGCAGTATTTT
TRBV11-2,TRBJ1-5,NA,NA,CASSQGRGGNQPQHF,TGTGCCAGCAGCCAAGGGAGGGGTGGCAATCAGCCCCAGCATTTT
TRBV6-2/TRBV6-3,TRBJ2-1,NA,TRBD2,CASSPGTSVEQFF,TGTGCCAGCAGTCCGGGGACTAGCGTAGAGCAGTTCTTC
TRBV4-1,TRBJ2-1,once,NA,CASSQERAGANNEQFF,TGCGCCAGCAGCCAAGAACGGGCAGGGGCTAACAATGAGCAGTTCTTC
TRBV4-2,TRBJ1-5,NA,TRBD1,CASSQGGTGVNQPQHF,TGTGCCAGCAGCCAAGGGGGTACAGGGGTCAATCAGCCCCAGCATTTT
TRBV6-2/TRBV6-3,TRBJ2-7,NA,NA,CASSPDGRGYEQYF,TGTGCCAGCAGTCCCGACGGGAGAGGTTACGAGCAGTACTTC
TRBV6-2/TRBV6-3,TRBJ2-6,NA,NA,CAARAGANVLTF,TGTGCCGCCCGGGCGGGGGCCAACGTCCTGACTTTC
TRBV7-8,TRBJ2-3,NA,NA,CASSSAGVADTQYF,TGTGCCAGCAGCTCCGCAGGCGTCGCAGATACGCAGTATTTT